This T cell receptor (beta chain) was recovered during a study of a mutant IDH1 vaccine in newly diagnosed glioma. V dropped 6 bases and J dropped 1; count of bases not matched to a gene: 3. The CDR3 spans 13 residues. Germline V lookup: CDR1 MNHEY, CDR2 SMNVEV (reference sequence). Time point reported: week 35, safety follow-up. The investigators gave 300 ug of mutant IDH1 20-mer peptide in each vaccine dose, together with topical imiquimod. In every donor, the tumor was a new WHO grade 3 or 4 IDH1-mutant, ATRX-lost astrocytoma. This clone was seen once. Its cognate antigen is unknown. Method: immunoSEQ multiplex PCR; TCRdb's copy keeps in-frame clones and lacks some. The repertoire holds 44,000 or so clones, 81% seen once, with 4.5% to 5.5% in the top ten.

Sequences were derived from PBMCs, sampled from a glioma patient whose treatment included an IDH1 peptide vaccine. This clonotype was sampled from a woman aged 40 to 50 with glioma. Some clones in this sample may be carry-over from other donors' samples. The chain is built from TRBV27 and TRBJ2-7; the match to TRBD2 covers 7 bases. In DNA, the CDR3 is TGTGCCAGCAGCGCGGGAGAATCCTACGAGCAGTACTTC. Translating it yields CASSAGESYEQYF.